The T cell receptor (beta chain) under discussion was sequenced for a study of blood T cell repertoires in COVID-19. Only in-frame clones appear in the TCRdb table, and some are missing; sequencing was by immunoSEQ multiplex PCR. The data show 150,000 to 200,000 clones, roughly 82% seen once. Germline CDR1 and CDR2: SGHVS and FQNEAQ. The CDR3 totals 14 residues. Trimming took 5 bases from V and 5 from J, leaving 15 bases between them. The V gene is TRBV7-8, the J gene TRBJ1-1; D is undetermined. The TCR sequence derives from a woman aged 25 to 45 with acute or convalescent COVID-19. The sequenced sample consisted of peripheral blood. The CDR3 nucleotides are TGTGCCAGCAGCCCCCGGAGATTACTTACTGAAGCTTTCTTT. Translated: CASSPRRLLTEAFF.